The 2 T cell receptor beta chains given below trace back to one sample, sequenced in a study of CD4 T cells in relation to SARS-CoV-2 and coronaviruses (TCRdb year 2021). The library was obtained by the immunoSEQ multiplex PCR assay. TCRdb obtained this table from immuneACCESS and retained in-frame rearrangements with V and J assigned. These tables miss some clones; where compared with another copy, unresolved V genes account for less than half of the shortfall, and the remainder is unexplained. In this sample the table shows tens of thousands of clones, approximately 85% of which occur a single time. The ten largest clones add up to approximately 3% of the sample. Sequencing input: memory CD4+ T cells from PBMCs. The label giving this sample's cell subset or site can be read as: memory (non-naive) CD4+ T cells. Source of these receptors: an adult with COVID-19.

There are a few counts of this clone. This sequence joins TRBV2 and TRBJ1-2, with D maybe TRBD1 (6 bases). From germline, CDR1 is SNHLY and CDR2 FYNNEI. The CDR3 loop spans 15 amino acids. Trimming shortened V by 6 bases and J by 4 bases, and 18 bases separated the two germline ends. As DNA, the CDR3 is TGTGCCAGCAGGGTTGAGGGGGATCTGCTCTATGGCTACACCTTC. Its protein is CASRVEGDLLYGYTF.

This clone has only one observation. The rearrangement uses TRBV6-6 and TRBJ2-5; TRBD2 matches 10 bases. V shed 0 bases and J 2 bases; nucleotides not matched to a gene: 0. Germline CDR1 is MNHNY and CDR2 is SVGAGI (reference sequence). This CDR3 comprises 15 residues. This CDR3 is CASSYSTSGQETQYF. For the CDR3, the DNA is TGTGCCAGCAGTTACTCGACTAGCGGGCAAGAGACCCAGTACTTC.